The source of this T cell receptor beta chain is a study of T cells of healthy individuals. V lost 6 bases and J 3 bases, leaving 8 bases between the germline ends. CDR3 size: 12 residues. This clonotype appeared many times. TCRdb redid the calling of the 5' RACE reads with MiXCR, one entry per CDR3 protein. The sample contains under 70,000 distinct CDR3 sequences, 14% to 15% of which appear only once. The V call is TRBV12-3 or TRBV12-4, the J call TRBJ2-5; D gene uncertain. This TCR was recovered from a human donor in good health. The CDR3 DNA reads as TGTGCCAGCAGCCCAAACAAAGAGACCCAGTACTTC. Protein: CASSPNKETQYF.